This T cell receptor (beta chain) was identified during a study of identical twins. Study-wide results and caveats: In drawing conclusions, the study used cross-sectional statistical analysis and did not follow the same donors.

TCRdb re-derived calls from the 5' RACE reads in MiXCR, one entry per CDR3 protein. In the table there are about 520,000 distinct CDR3 sequences, roughly a fifth of which are singletons. The CDR3 loop spans 16 amino acids. Between the trimmed V and J ends, which lost 2 bases and 8 bases, there was a span of 18 bases. Germline V gene data show CDR1 as MNHEY and CDR2 as SVGAGI. As for this clonotype: Antigen specificity is unknown.

This sample also belongs to another study, concerning T cells expressing NK-cell markers.

What was sequenced was CD4+ T cells sorted from blood. The V and J genes are TRBV6-5 and TRBJ1-4; D is perhaps TRBD1 (6 bases). The TCR sequence derives from a young woman in good health. The CDR3: CASSYGRQAQGEKLFF. CDR3 in DNA: TGTGCCAGCAGTTACGGGCGACAGGCTCAGGGGGAAAAACTGTTTTTT.